This T cell receptor beta chain came from a study of CD8 T cells in Susac syndrome. Whole-study context: The sequenced Susac syndrome patients included 5 or 6 who had clinically active disease and about 8 who were in remission. Notes on the study in general: Clonal expansion did not appear in Susac syndrome CD4+ T cell repertoires.

Note on this clonotype: Its antigen is not known.

Random hexamers were used to reverse transcribe the RNA input (0.5 to 1 ug). With immunoSEQ multiplex PCR, TCR beta CDR3 was amplified across 54 Vbeta and 13 Jbeta. One entry per CDR3 protein results from TCRdb running MiXCR on the immunoSEQ multiplex PCR reads. Here the sample spans 160,000 or so distinct CDR3 sequences, around 96% being singletons. Negative magnetic isolation gave CD8+ and CD4+ cells; FACS enriched CD8+ TEMRA. The CDR3 contains 14 residues. Losses at the gene ends were 6 bases for V and 6 bases for J; bases not matched to a gene: 13. Germline V gene lookup returns CDR1 DFQATT and CDR2 SNEGSKA (reference sequence).

This TCR came from a human donor with Susac syndrome. The source material was CD4+ T cells from PBMCs. The chain combines TRBV20-1 with TRBJ2-7; TRBD1 matches 8 bases. CDR3 residues: CSARYTGGVSEQYF. Written as DNA, the CDR3 is TGCAGTGCGAGATATACAGGGGGAGTCTCCGAGCAGTACTTC.